Each of the 32 T cell receptor beta chains below was sequenced from the same sample in a study of blood T cell dynamics during melanoma immunotherapy. Generated by immunoSEQ multiplex PCR, the TCRdb table keeps only in-frame clones and is missing some. In the table there are approximately 22,000 clones, roughly nine tenths of which are singletons. The time point here: pre-treatment baseline. This specimen was blood, taken from a patient treated with checkpoint blockade. The receptors come from a human donor with melanoma.

This clone was seen just once. The DNA for the CDR3 is TGTGCCAGCACCGGGACAGAAGAGACCCAGTACTTC. This sequence encodes CASTGTEETQYF. The chain has TRBV2 and TRBJ2-5, with 7 nucleotides matching TRBD1. Germline V CDR1 and CDR2: SNHLY, FYNNEI. With 7 bases clipped from V and 3 bases from J, the junction kept 2 bases outside the gene matches. The CDR3 runs 12 residues.

The J gene is TRBJ1-4, the V gene TRBV9, with a possible D match to TRBD1 (5 bases). V lost 3 bases, J lost 8 bases, and 17 bases lay in between. Germline-derived CDR1 and CDR2 are SGDLS and YYNGEE. The CDR3 is 15 residues long. This CDR3 reads CASSASPGWGEKLFF. CDR3 coding DNA: TGTGCCAGCAGCGCAAGTCCAGGGTGGGGCGAAAAACTGTTTTTT.

The chain carries TRBV5-4 and TRBJ1-1, with 10 bases lining up with TRBD1. The germline V gene has CDR1 SGHNT and CDR2 YYREEE (reference sequence). The CDR3 spans 16 residues. V gave up 4 bases and J gave up 8 bases; unmatched junction bases: 14. CDR3 residues: CASSRGQGRIGTEAFF. The CDR3 DNA reads as TGTGCCAGCAGCCGGGGACAGGGGCGAATAGGAACGGAAGCTTTCTTT.

The chain is built from TRBV19 and TRBJ2-3; 9 bases fit TRBD1. The V segment lost 4 bases and the J segment 1 base; nucleotides outside the gene matches: 3. This CDR3 region has 15 residues. Germline V gives CDR1 LNHDA, CDR2 SQIVND (reference sequence). The CDR3 nucleotides are TGTGCCAGTAGTACCGGGACAGGGCGCACAGATACGCAGTATTTT. Its protein is CASSTGTGRTDTQYF.

The J gene is TRBJ1-4, the V gene TRBV4-1; 9 bases fit TRBD1. This CDR3 comprises 17 residues. Trimming took 4 bases from V and 4 from J; bases not matched to a gene: 10. Germline assignment: CDR1 MGHRA and CDR2 YSYEKL. The CDR3 reads CASSPQAQGAGNEKLFF. The CDR3, as DNA: TGCGCCAGCAGCCCACAAGCACAGGGGGCGGGTAATGAAAAACTGTTTTTT.

This chain links TRBV20-1 with TRBJ1-2; no firm D call. CDR1 and CDR2 from the germline V gene are DFQATT and SNEGSKA (reference sequence). With 3 bases removed from V and 5 bases from J, the gap between germline ends came to 7 bases. There are 11 residues in the CDR3. The CDR3 sequence is CSARVGYGYTF. Here the CDR3 DNA reads TGCAGTGCTAGGGTAGGGTATGGCTACACCTTC.

The chain employs TRBV28 and TRBJ1-5; perhaps TRBD1 as D (6 bases). Germline V gives CDR1 MDHEN, CDR2 SYDVKM. The CDR3 is 17 amino acids. Deletions cut 6 bases from V and 0 bases from J, with 18 bases between. CDR3 DNA sequence: TGTGCCAGCAGCCCACCCATACAGGGTTATAGCAATCAGCCCCAGCATTTT. Its protein is CASSPPIQGYSNQPQHF.

The chain couples TRBV7-8 to TRBJ2-7, with 7 bases identical to TRBD2. With 1 base clipped from V and 2 bases from J, the junction kept 5 bases outside the gene matches. This CDR3 has 15 residues. CDR1 and CDR2 (germline): SGHVS, FQNEAQ. CDR3 in amino acids: CASSLESSGPYEQYF. CDR3 DNA: TGTGCCAGCAGCTTAGAGTCTAGCGGCCCCTACGAGCAGTACTTC.

This clone was counted once. The chain is built from TRBV28 and TRBJ2-5; TRBD1 or TRBD2 may be the D gene (6 bases each). The ends were cut back, 8 bases at V and 5 bases at J, with 21 bases in the middle. Per germline, CDR1 MDHEN and CDR2 SYDVKM. The CDR3 loop spans 15 amino acids. This chain's CDR3 is CASATRRGARETQYF. CDR3 bases: TGTGCCAGCGCCACAAGGAGGGGGGCCCGGGAGACCCAGTACTTC. The full variable domain, completed using reference TRBV28 and TRBJ2-5, is DVKVTQSSRYLVKRTGEKVFLECVQDMDHENMFWYRQDPGLGLRLIYFSYDVKMKEKGDIPEGYSVSREKKERFSLILESASTNQTSMYLCASATRRGARETQYFGPGTRLLVL.

The chain combines TRBV11-2 with TRBJ1-2, with 8 positions matching TRBD1. Germline CDR1 and CDR2: SGHAT and FQNNGV. This CDR3 has 14 residues. Trimming cost V 4 bases and J 3 bases; bases outside gene matches: 4. This chain's CDR3 is CASSSDRAHYGYTF. CDR3 sequence (DNA): TGTGCCAGCAGCTCGGACAGGGCACACTATGGCTACACCTTC.

This chain uses TRBV10-3 with TRBJ2-7; no clear D gene. The V and J ends lost 11 bases and 2 bases respectively, with 13 bases between them. The germline V gene encodes CDR1 ENHRY and CDR2 SYGVKD. This CDR3 spans 12 amino acids. Here the CDR3 DNA reads TGTGCCGCCGGACCTCTTACCTACGAGCAGTACTTC. Its protein product is CAAGPLTYEQYF.

The chain joins TRBV6-1 to TRBJ2-7; no reliable D call. V was trimmed by 4 bases and J by 0 bases, leaving 10 bases between them. Germline CDR1 is MNHNS and CDR2 is SASEGT. The CDR3 contains 14 residues. The CDR3 is CASSGSGFSYEQYF. The DNA of the CDR3 is TGTGCCAGCAGTGGATCGGGCTTCTCCTACGAGCAGTACTTC.

This clone has a handful of counts. The V call is TRBV18, the J call TRBJ1-5; possible D gene TRBD1, 6 bases. The V gene's germline CDR1 is KGHSH and CDR2 LQKENI. V lost 6 bases and J lost 7, with 16 bases in between. CDR3 length: 14 amino acids. CDR3 protein: CASSLGQPRQPQHF. For the CDR3, the DNA is TGTGCCAGCTCCCTCGGACAGCCCAGGCAGCCCCAGCATTTT.

The chain links TRBV27 to TRBJ2-3, with no clear D. Germline loops: CDR1 MNHEY, CDR2 SMNVEV (reference sequence). There are 14 residues in the CDR3. V was cut by 3 bases and J by 5 bases, with 12 bases left in between. The DNA for the CDR3 is TGTGCCAGCAGTTTCCCCGGTCGTGTAGATACGCAGTATTTT. Protein product: CASSFPGRVDTQYF.

This clone was found a few times. This chain connects TRBV27 to TRBJ2-1; D tentatively reads TRBD1 or TRBD2 (6 bases each). Germline V gives CDR1 MNHEY, CDR2 SMNVEV (reference sequence). This CDR3 has 15 amino acids. The V gene lost 4 bases and the J gene lost 0 bases, with 10 bases spanning the gap. The CDR3, as DNA: TGTGCCAGCAGTTCTGGAGGGGGCTCCTACAATGAGCAGTTCTTC. The encoded protein is CASSSGGGSYNEQFF.

J is TRBJ2-7 and V is TRBV28; 14 bases agree with TRBD2. J gave up 6 bases and V 6 bases, and 10 bases lay outside the gene matches. The germline V gene encodes CDR1 MDHEN and CDR2 SYDVKM. This CDR3 has 16 amino acids. The CDR3 spells CASSRLAGGPKGEQYF. The CDR3 nucleotides read TGTGCCAGCAGCAGACTAGCGGGAGGGCCTAAGGGCGAGCAGTACTTC.

The chain's CDR3 is CASSQGALRNEQFF. The CDR3 DNA reads TGTGCCAGCAGCCAGGGGGCCCTGAGGAATGAGCAGTTCTTC. The V gene is TRBV14, the J gene TRBJ2-1, with D possibly being TRBD1 (6 bases). Trimming left V 3 bases short and J 7 bases short, with 13 bases between. CDR3 length equals 14 residues. Per the germline V gene, CDR1 is SGHDN and CDR2 is FVKESK.

This clone was counted a single time. J is TRBJ1-1 and V is TRBV29-1; D is uncertain. The ends were cut back, 7 bases at V and 4 bases at J, with 10 bases in the middle. The CDR3 loop spans 11 amino acids. Germline CDR1 is SQVTM and CDR2 is ANQGSEA. CDR3 sequence reads: CSGHSATEAFF. The CDR3 nucleotides read TGCAGCGGCCACAGCGCCACTGAAGCTTTCTTT.

This clone has a handful of counts. The rearrangement links TRBV5-1 to TRBJ2-5, with D unresolved. Trimming shortened V by 0 bases and J by 4 bases, and 10 bases separated the two germline ends. Germline lookup yields CDR1 SGHRS and CDR2 YFSETQ. The CDR3 has 14 amino acids. CDR3 bases: TGCGCCAGCAGCTTGGCCCAAATGGGAGAGACCCAGTACTTC. Translation gives CASSLAQMGETQYF.

The rearrangement links TRBV29-1 to TRBJ1-3; D is perhaps TRBD1 (6 bases). CDR1 and CDR2 (germline): SQVTM, ANQGSEA. The ends were cut back, 7 bases at V and 0 bases at J, with 10 bases in the middle. The length of the CDR3 is 13 residues. The CDR3 region is CSAGTSSGNTIYF. In DNA, the CDR3 is TGCAGCGCCGGGACAAGCTCTGGAAACACCATATATTTT.

The V call is TRBV6-6, the J call TRBJ1-5, with 7 bases identical to TRBD1. The germline V gene has CDR1 MNHNY and CDR2 SVGAGI (reference sequence). After removal of 0 bases from V and 7 bases from J, the junction contained 3 bases not matched to a gene. The CDR3 extends over 14 amino acids. CDR3 coding DNA: TGTGCCAGCAGTTACTCGGGGGACAGCCAGCCCCAGCATTTT. It is translated as CASSYSGDSQPQHF.

This chain links TRBV2 with TRBJ2-5; TRBD2 matches at 8 bases. The CDR3 is 15 amino acids. CDR1 is SNHLY and CDR2 is FYNNEI in the germline V gene. The V segment lost 2 bases and the J segment 5 bases; nucleotides outside the gene matches: 7. CDR3 sequence (DNA): TGTGCCAGCAGTGAACCAGCGGGAGTTGGGGAGACCCAGTACTTC. It specifies CASSEPAGVGETQYF.

Only a few counts were recorded for this clone. The chain uses TRBV11-3 and TRBJ2-1; D is ambiguous. V lost 1 base and J 0 bases, leaving 10 bases between the germline ends. CDR1 is SGHNT and CDR2 is YENEEA in the germline V gene. The CDR3 consists of 16 residues. DNA for the CDR3: TGTGCCAGCAGCTTAGCGACTCTTAGCTCCTACAATGAGCAGTTCTTC. This encodes CASSLATLSSYNEQFF.

V usage is TRBV5-4 and J usage is TRBJ2-1; 7 bases line up with TRBD2. Germline V lookup: CDR1 SGHNT, CDR2 YYREEE (reference sequence). The CDR3 is 16 residues long. V dropped 4 bases and J dropped 3; count of bases not matched to a gene: 10. CDR3 nucleotide sequence: TGTGCCAGCAGCCCCGAGGGAGGGCCCGGCTACAATGAGCAGTTCTTC. It translates to CASSPEGGPGYNEQFF.

The chain links TRBV6-5 to TRBJ1-6; D perhaps matches TRBD1 (6 bases). V lost 5 bases and J 16 bases, leaving 12 bases between the germline ends. CDR1 and CDR2 from the germline V gene are MNHEY and SVGAGI. The CDR3 contains 11 residues. Here the CDR3 reads CASSGQGGLHF. DNA of the CDR3: TGTGCCAGCAGTGGGCAAGGGGGTCTCCACTTT.

The J gene is TRBJ2-7, the V gene TRBV7-2; 8 bases are shared with TRBD2. Trimming removed 0 bases from V and 5 bases from J; junction bases left unmatched: 12. Per the germline V gene, CDR1 is SGHTA and CDR2 is FQGNSA. The CDR3 loop spans 17 amino acids. The CDR3 protein is CASSLAEVRGTRNEQYF. Here the CDR3 DNA reads TGTGCCAGCAGCTTAGCGGAGGTGCGCGGGACTAGAAACGAGCAGTACTTC.

The rearrangement joins TRBV7-2 to TRBJ2-1; no clear D gene. Per the germline V gene, CDR1 is SGHTA and CDR2 is FQGNSA. With 0 bases removed from V and 6 bases from J, the gap between germline ends came to 9 bases. This CDR3 spans 14 amino acids. This CDR3 is CASSLASRTNEQFF. The DNA of the CDR3 is TGTGCCAGCAGCTTAGCGTCGAGGACCAATGAGCAGTTCTTC.

Written as DNA, the CDR3 is TGTGCCAGCAGCTCCTTCCTAGGATCTTTTGTCCACGAGCAGTACTTC. Translated: CASSSFLGSFVHEQYF. The rearrangement joins TRBV7-8 to TRBJ2-7; D remains ambiguous. The CDR3 covers 16 residues. Germline loops: CDR1 SGHVS, CDR2 FQNEAQ. V was pared by 4 bases and J by 5 bases, with 21 bases between.

The chain employs TRBV28 and TRBJ1-5; D ambiguous. Trimming removed 3 bases at V and 9 bases at J, with 15 bases between. The germline V gene has CDR1 MDHEN and CDR2 SYDVKM. The CDR3 length is 14 residues. CDR3 nucleotides: TGTGCCAGCAGTTTCGAGGGCCGCCACGGGCCCCAGCATTTT. Its protein product is CASSFEGRHGPQHF.

This rearrangement joins TRBV19 to TRBJ2-1, with D perhaps TRBD1 (5 bases). Trimming left V 3 bases short and J 0 bases short, with 18 bases between. The CDR3 runs 18 residues. The germline V gene has CDR1 LNHDA and CDR2 SQIVND (reference sequence). The CDR3 protein is CASSIGGILRGSYNEQFF. The CDR3 bases are TGTGCCAGTAGTATTGGTGGAATACTAAGGGGCTCCTACAATGAGCAGTTCTTC. Full variable domain (rest looked up from reference TRBV19 and TRBJ2-1): DGGITQSPKYLFRKEGQNVTLSCEQNLNHDAMYWYRQDPGQGLRLIYYSQIVNDFQKGDIAEGYSVSREKKESFPLTVTSAQKNPTAFYLCASSIGGILRGSYNEQFFGPGTRLTVL.

The gene calls are TRBV11-2 and TRBJ2-3; D is tentatively TRBD1 or TRBD2 (6 bases each). The CDR3 length is 16 residues. V was clipped by 5 bases and J by 0 bases, with 15 bases between them. The germline CDR1 and CDR2 sequences are SGHAT and FQNNGV. The CDR3 is CASSIRGVPSTDTQYF. The CDR3 DNA is TGTGCCAGCAGCATTAGGGGGGTGCCTAGCACAGATACGCAGTATTTT.

This clone was observed a single time. The chain is built from TRBV6-6 and TRBJ2-6; D may be TRBD1 or TRBD2 (5 bases each). The germline V gene has CDR1 MNHNY and CDR2 SVGAGI (reference sequence). The CDR3 is 14 amino acids. Trimming removed 9 bases at V and 1 base at J, with 10 bases between. The CDR3 DNA is TGTGCCAGTCGGGACGGTTCTGGGGCCAACGTCCTGACTTTC. Protein: CASRDGSGANVLTF.